Presented here are 26 T cell receptor beta chains from one specimen sequenced in a study of CD8 T cells in Susac syndrome. The authors reverse transcribed roughly 0.5 to 1 ug RNA with random hexamers. Via MiXCR, TCRdb re-called the immunoSEQ multiplex PCR reads, giving one row per CDR3 protein. The sample lists around 160,000 distinct CDR3 sequences; roughly 93% were seen once. Specimen: CD4+ T cells from PBMCs. The receptors were gathered from a human donor in good health.

This sequence joins TRBV4-1 and TRBJ1-2, with a tentative D call TRBD1 (5 bases). V gave up 3 bases and J gave up 6 bases, with 5 bases separating them. The CDR3 is 11 amino acids. Per germline, CDR1 MGHRA and CDR2 YSYEKL. CDR3 in DNA: TGCGCCAGCAGCCACAGGGATGGCTACACCTTC. Translation gives CASSHRDGYTF.

Concerning this clonotype: Its ends do not fully match the called genes, so a read error is possible. J is TRBJ1-6 and V is TRBV3-1, with D maybe TRBD1 (6 bases). The CDR3 loop spans 15 amino acids. CDR1 is LGHDT and CDR2 is YNNKEL in the germline V gene (reference sequence). The CDR3 DNA reads TGTGCCAGCAGTCAAGGGGGGACCGGGAATTCACCCCTCCACTTT. Translating gives CASSQGGTGNSPLHF.

The rearrangement uses TRBV3-1 and TRBJ1-1; D perhaps matches TRBD1 (5 bases). Germline V gives CDR1 LGHDT, CDR2 YNNKEL (reference sequence). The length of the CDR3 is 14 residues. V lost 1 base and J lost 5, with 11 bases in between. CDR3 protein: CASSQGGAGTEAFF. The CDR3 bases are TGTGCCAGCAGCCAAGGGGGCGCAGGAACTGAAGCTTTCTTT.

The CDR3 spells CASRTRGSQGGGYTF. The DNA of the CDR3 is TGTGCCAGCAGAACCCGGGGCTCCCAGGGAGGGGGCTACACCTTC. V gene TRBV6-6 combines with J gene TRBJ1-2; weak D call: TRBD1 (5 bases). Trimming stripped 6 bases from V and 8 bases from J, with 22 bases between. The CDR3 has 15 amino acids. Germline V gene data show CDR1 as MNHNY and CDR2 as SVGAGI (reference sequence).

V and J are TRBV7-2 and TRBJ1-5; no clear D gene. Germline V gene data show CDR1 as SGHTA and CDR2 as FQGNSA. The CDR3 length is 13 residues. Trimming left V 1 base short and J 7 bases short, with 8 bases between. The CDR3 spells CASSLVVGQPQHF. The CDR3 nucleotides read TGTGCCAGCAGCTTAGTGGTGGGCCAGCCCCAGCATTTT.

This chain joins TRBV7-2 and TRBJ2-2; D uncertain. Germline lookup yields CDR1 SGHTA and CDR2 FQGNSA. This CDR3 is 13 amino acids long. V gave up 2 bases and J gave up 1 base, with 2 bases separating them. The CDR3 region has the DNA TGTGCCAGCAGCTTATGGAACACCGGGGAGCTGTTTTTT. Protein sequence: CASSLWNTGELFF.

The chain links TRBV3-1 to TRBJ1-2; 7 positions agree with TRBD1. V gave up 3 bases and J gave up 4 bases; unmatched junction bases: 2. This CDR3 has 13 residues. Germline V lookup: CDR1 LGHDT, CDR2 YNNKEL (reference sequence). CDR3 loop: CASSHRDSYGYTF. The DNA for the CDR3 is TGTGCCAGCAGCCACCGGGACAGCTATGGCTACACCTTC.

The CDR3 DNA follows: TGTGCCAGCAGCCATACAGGGGTAGCTTCACCCCTCCACTTT. Translating gives CASSHTGVASPLHF. This chain links TRBV3-1 with TRBJ1-6; 7 bases are shared with TRBD1. Germline loops: CDR1 LGHDT, CDR2 YNNKEL (reference sequence). This CDR3 contains 14 residues. Trimming removed 3 bases from V and 9 bases from J; junction bases left unmatched: 5.

The V and J genes are TRBV29-1 and TRBJ2-6, with D possibly being TRBD2 (6 bases). The CDR3 totals 15 residues. V lost 8 bases to trimming and J lost 4 bases, with 18 bases between them. In germline, CDR1 is SQVTM, CDR2 ANQGSEA. The CDR3 loop reads CSYTSGGAGANVLTF. CDR3 nucleotide sequence: TGCAGCTATACCTCAGGAGGGGCCGGGGCCAACGTCCTGACTTTC.

The V gene is TRBV20-1, the J gene TRBJ2-7; TRBD2 matches at 8 bases. The ends lost 3 bases at V and 6 bases at J; junction bases unmatched: 10. The CDR3 covers 14 residues. CDR1 and CDR2 (germline): DFQATT, SNEGSKA (reference sequence). CDR3 nucleotides: TGCAGTGCTAGCGGGACTAGGGACTTTCTCGAGCAGTACTTC. Amino acids: CSASGTRDFLEQYF.

The rearrangement joins TRBV21-1 to TRBJ2-5; the DNA was not compared with TRBD1, the D call given in the table. TRBV21-1 constitutes a pseudogene. The length of the CDR3 is 17 residues. The CDR3 DNA reads as TGTGCCAGCAGCAAAGAACGGCGGGGGAGCTATCAAGAGACCCAGTACTTC. Protein: CASSKERRGSYQETQYF.

The rearrangement uses TRBV19 and TRBJ1-1; no clear D gene. Trimming took off 10 bases at V and 1 base at J, with 16 bases between the two ends. Germline CDR1 LNHDA, CDR2 SQIVND (reference sequence). This CDR3 has 14 amino acids. CDR3 protein: CATSIGSWNTEAFF. The CDR3 nucleotides are TGTGCCACCTCCATAGGGTCATGGAACACTGAAGCTTTCTTT.

The chain uses TRBV29-1 and TRBJ1-2; D is unclear. The CDR3 runs to 9 residues. The ends were cut back, 4 bases at V and 8 bases at J, with 5 bases in the middle. Germline V gene lookup returns CDR1 SQVTM and CDR2 ANQGSEA. The DNA for the CDR3 is TGCAGCGTTGGCTTAGGCTACACCTTC. Protein sequence: CSVGLGYTF.

This clonotype was detected only once. The chain links TRBV5-1 to TRBJ1-1; 7 bases are shared with TRBD1. This CDR3 comprises 14 residues. V trimming: 1 base; J trimming: 4 bases; junction bases outside the gene matches: 4. Germline V gene lookup returns CDR1 SGHRS and CDR2 YFSETQ. In nucleotides, the CDR3 is TGCGCCAGCAGCTTGCAAGGGGGCGGCACTGAAGCTTTCTTT. Its translation is CASSLQGGGTEAFF.

The chain joins TRBV5-1 to TRBJ2-5; D ambiguous. CDR1 is SGHRS, CDR2 YFSETQ, per germline. The CDR3 spans 15 residues. The V and J ends lost 4 bases and 5 bases respectively, with 18 bases between them. The CDR3 reads CASSPNQAPRETQYF. The CDR3 DNA reads TGCGCCAGCAGCCCGAACCAGGCACCTCGGGAGACCCAGTACTTC.

In DNA, the CDR3 is TGCGCCAGCAACAGGGGGACAGGGGCTACTGAAGCTTTCTTT. Protein: CASNRGTGATEAFF. V and J are TRBV5-1 and TRBJ1-1, with 10 positions matching TRBD1. The germline V gene has CDR1 SGHRS and CDR2 YFSETQ. The V gene end was trimmed by 6 bases and the J gene end by 5 bases; junction bases not matched to a gene: 7. CDR3 length: 14 residues.

The chain recombines TRBV25-1 with TRBJ2-5, with 8 bases fitting TRBD2. V shed 8 bases, J shed 2 bases, and the junction held 10 bases outside the gene matches. The length of the CDR3 is 15 residues. Germline V CDR1 and CDR2: MGHDK, SYGVNS. DNA for the CDR3: TGTGCCAGCGGGGGACGGGGGGGGAATCAAGAGACCCAGTACTTC. As protein: CASGGRGGNQETQYF.

This sequence joins TRBV7-2 and TRBJ2-5; D not certain. The ends were cut back, 1 base at V and 5 bases at J, with 11 bases in the middle. CDR1 SGHTA and CDR2 FQGNSA come from the germline V gene. The CDR3 contains 14 residues. CDR3 bases: TGTGCCAGCAGCTTAGGCGTGGGTAGGGAGACCCAGTACTTC. It encodes CASSLGVGRETQYF. The full variable domain, in which reference TRBV7-2 and TRBJ2-5 provide the parts outside the CDR3, is GAGVSQSPSNKVTEKGKDVELRCDPISGHTALYWYRQSLGQGLEFLIYFQGNSAPDKSGLPSDRFSAERTGGSVSTLTIQRTQQEDSAVYLCASSLGVGRETQYFGPGTRLLVL.

This clonotype has more than one count but fewer than ten. The V gene is TRBV7-9, the J gene TRBJ2-3, with TRBD1 as a possible D gene (6 bases). Germline CDR1 and CDR2: SEHNR and FQNEAQ (reference sequence). Trimming left V 2 bases short and J 2 bases short, with 8 bases between. The CDR3 loop spans 14 amino acids. The CDR3 spells CASSLTGYTDTQYF. The CDR3 coding sequence is TGTGCCAGCAGCTTAACAGGGTACACAGATACGCAGTATTTT.

Written as DNA, the CDR3 is TGCAGCGTTCCCTCCGAACAGGAGTCGAATGAAAAACTGTTTTTT. Encoded protein: CSVPSEQESNEKLFF. This sequence joins TRBV29-1 and TRBJ1-4; TRBD1 might be the D (5 bases). The CDR3 consists of 15 residues. The V end was cut by 5 bases, the J end by 5 bases, with 18 bases between. Per germline, CDR1 SQVTM and CDR2 ANQGSEA.

The rearrangement uses TRBV29-1 and TRBJ1-4; a possible D gene is TRBD1 (5 bases). This CDR3 is 12 amino acids long. V was clipped by 4 bases and J by 7 bases, with 10 bases between them. The germline V gene encodes CDR1 SQVTM and CDR2 ANQGSEA. CDR3 sequence reads: CSVVQGGEKLFF. The CDR3 DNA reads as TGCAGCGTTGTTCAGGGTGGTGAAAAACTGTTTTTT.

V is TRBV10-3 and J is TRBJ1-2; D uncertain. Trimming stripped 3 bases from V and 8 bases from J, with 10 bases between. Germline-derived CDR1 and CDR2 are ENHRY and SYGVKD. CDR3 length: 12 residues. The DNA for the CDR3 is TGTGCCATCAGTGAAGCTCTCCAGGGCTACACCTTC. It is translated as CAISEALQGYTF.

The V and J genes are TRBV2 and TRBJ1-2; 9 bases map to TRBD1. The V and J ends lost 2 bases and 9 bases, in that order; junction bases with no gene match: 4. The CDR3 consists of 13 residues. Germline-derived CDR1 and CDR2 are SNHLY and FYNNEI. The CDR3 coding sequence is TGTGCCAGCAGTGAACTGGGACAGGGAAGCTACACCTTC. This sequence encodes CASSELGQGSYTF. Filled out from reference TRBV2 and TRBJ1-2, the complete variable domain reads EPEVTQTPSHQVTQMGQEVILRCVPISNHLYFYWYRQILGQKVEFLVSFYNNEISEKSEIFDDQFSVERPDGSNFTLKIRSTKLEDSAMYFCASSELGQGSYTFGSGTRLTVV.

This clonotype has a single count. The genes are TRBV6-5 and TRBJ2-7; TRBD1 is a possible D gene (6 bases). Germline CDR1 reads MNHEY; CDR2 reads SVGAGI. The V end lost 2 bases, the J end lost 3 bases, and 11 bases lay between the germline ends. CDR3 length equals 14 residues. DNA of the CDR3: TGTGCCAGCAGTTACAATGGGGGCATCTACGAGCAGTACTTC. This codes for CASSYNGGIYEQYF.

The V and J genes are TRBV6-1 and TRBJ2-6, with 8 bases fitting TRBD1. The length of the CDR3 is 18 residues. Looked up from germline, CDR1 is MNHNS and CDR2 is SASEGT. V was pared by 2 bases and J by 0 bases, with 6 bases of the junction left unmatched. The CDR3 sequence: CASSEWWTGTSGANVLTF. For the CDR3, the DNA is TGTGCCAGCAGTGAATGGTGGACAGGGACCTCTGGGGCCAACGTCCTGACTTTC.

The rearrangement joins TRBV29-1 to TRBJ2-7; weak D call: TRBD1 (6 bases). Germline V gene data show CDR1 as SQVTM and CDR2 as ANQGSEA. With 2 bases removed from V and 5 bases from J, the gap between germline ends came to 16 bases. The CDR3 is made up of 14 amino acids. The CDR3 protein is CSVETRDKVDEQYF. In DNA, the CDR3 is TGCAGCGTTGAAACTAGGGACAAAGTCGACGAGCAGTACTTC.